This T cell receptor beta chain was captured in a study of Tregs in tolerant kidney transplant recipients. Clones were read by immunoSEQ multiplex PCR, and TCRdb kept only the in-frame ones, dropping some. The sample records fewer than 60,000 clones, 90% to 95% being singletons. A note on this clone: The antigen is undetermined.

Recipients received nonmyeloablative bone marrow transplants from related graft donors, with transient mixed chimerism. Study-wide findings and caveats: Some patients' samples used different primers over time, so nucleotide sequences weren't comparable.

The sample was CD8+ T cells from blood (PBMCs), taken 24 months after the transplant. The TCR comes from a human patient who received a combined kidney and bone marrow transplant. These T cells may partly come from the graft donor.

The CDR3 loop is CASSAGGHGTLSYEQYF. CDR3 in DNA: TGTGCCAGCAGCGCGGGGGGACATGGGACCCTCTCCTACGAGCAGTACTTC. V and J are TRBV9 and TRBJ2-7; D may be TRBD2 (7 bases). The V and J ends lost 3 bases and 0 bases respectively, with 19 bases between them. CDR1 and CDR2 from the germline V gene are SGDLS and YYNGEE. The CDR3 covers 17 residues. The variable domain in full, completed from reference TRBV9 and TRBJ2-7, reads DSGVTQTPKHLITATGQRVTLRCSPRSGDLSVYWYQQSLDQGLQFLIQYYNGEERAKGNILERFSAQQFPDLHSELNLSSLELGDSALYFCASSAGGHGTLSYEQYFGPGTRLTVT.